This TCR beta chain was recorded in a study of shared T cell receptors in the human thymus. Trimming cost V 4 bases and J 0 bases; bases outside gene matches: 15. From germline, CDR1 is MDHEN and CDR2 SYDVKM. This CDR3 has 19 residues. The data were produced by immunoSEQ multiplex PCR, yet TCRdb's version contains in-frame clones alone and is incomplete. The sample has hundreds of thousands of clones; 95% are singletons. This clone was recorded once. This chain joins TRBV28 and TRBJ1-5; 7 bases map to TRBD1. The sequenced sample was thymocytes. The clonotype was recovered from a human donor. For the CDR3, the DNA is TGTGCCAGCAGTTGGGGGACCGACAGACAGGGCCCTAGCAATCAGCCCCAGCATTTT. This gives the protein CASSWGTDRQGPSNQPQHF.